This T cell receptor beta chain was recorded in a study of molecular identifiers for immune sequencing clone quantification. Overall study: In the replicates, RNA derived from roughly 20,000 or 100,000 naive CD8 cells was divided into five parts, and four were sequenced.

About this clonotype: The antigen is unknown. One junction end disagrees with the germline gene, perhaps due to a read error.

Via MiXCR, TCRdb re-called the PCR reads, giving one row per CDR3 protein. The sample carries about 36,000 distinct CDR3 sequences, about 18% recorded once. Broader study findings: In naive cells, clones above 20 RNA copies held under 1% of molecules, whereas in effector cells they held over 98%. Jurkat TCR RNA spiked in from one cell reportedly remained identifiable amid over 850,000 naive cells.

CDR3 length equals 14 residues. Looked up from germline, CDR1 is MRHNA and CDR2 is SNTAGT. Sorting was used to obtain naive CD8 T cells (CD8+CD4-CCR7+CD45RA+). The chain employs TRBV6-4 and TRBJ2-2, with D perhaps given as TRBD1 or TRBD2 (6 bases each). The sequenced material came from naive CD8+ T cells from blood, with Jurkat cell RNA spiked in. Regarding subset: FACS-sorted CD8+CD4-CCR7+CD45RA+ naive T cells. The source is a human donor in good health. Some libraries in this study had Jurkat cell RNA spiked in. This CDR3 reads CASSDGGHAGEMFF. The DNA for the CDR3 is TGTGCCAGCAGTGACGGGGGGCACGCCGGGGAGATGTTTTTT.